This T cell receptor beta chain was documented in a study of T cells in localized non-small cell lung cancer. Germline V gives CDR1 SGHNT, CDR2 YYREEE (reference sequence). V was clipped by 4 bases and J by 0 bases, with 14 bases between them. This CDR3 contains 16 residues. Notes on this clone: Its antigen remains unidentified.

Sequenced by immunoSEQ multiplex PCR; TCRdb stores in-frame clones only, minus some. Among roughly 48,000 clones listed, approximately 80% were seen once. Study observations and caveats: Adjacent lung exhibited a median of about 57 among the 100 most abundant tumor clones. Uninvolved nearby lung showed the greatest T cell clonality, exceeding that found in tumor. Multi-region tumor sequencing was not done, so intratumor heterogeneity could not be excluded.

Sequencing was performed on peripheral blood, taken before any cancer treatment. This receptor was obtained from a man aged 35 to 69 with stage I squamous cell lung carcinoma. The chain couples TRBV5-4 to TRBJ1-3; D is ambiguous. The CDR3 DNA follows: TGTGCCAGCAGCGCCCTTACAGCCACCTCTGGAAACACCATATATTTT. Protein: CASSALTATSGNTIYF.